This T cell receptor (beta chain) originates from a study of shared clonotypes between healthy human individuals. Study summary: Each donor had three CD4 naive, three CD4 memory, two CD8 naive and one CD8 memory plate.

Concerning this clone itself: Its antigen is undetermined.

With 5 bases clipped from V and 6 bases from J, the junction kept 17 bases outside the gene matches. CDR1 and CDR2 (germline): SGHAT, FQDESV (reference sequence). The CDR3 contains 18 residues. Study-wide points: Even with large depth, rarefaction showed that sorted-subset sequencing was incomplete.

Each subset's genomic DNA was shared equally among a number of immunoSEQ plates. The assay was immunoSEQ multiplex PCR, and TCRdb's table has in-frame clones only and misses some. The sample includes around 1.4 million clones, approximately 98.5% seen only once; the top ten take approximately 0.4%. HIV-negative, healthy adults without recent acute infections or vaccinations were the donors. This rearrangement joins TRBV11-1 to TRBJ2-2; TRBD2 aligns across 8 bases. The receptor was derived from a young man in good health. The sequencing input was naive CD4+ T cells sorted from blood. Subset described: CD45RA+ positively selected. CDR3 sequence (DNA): TGTGCCAGCAGCCGCGAGATAGCGGGATCAAGTCGCTCCGGGGAGCTGTTTTTT. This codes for CASSREIAGSSRSGELFF.